The entry that follows covers one T cell receptor (beta chain) sequence. There is no known antigen for this receptor. The input lacks base qualities; no much larger clone sits a single base away. The sample originates from a study of blood T cell repertoires in COVID-19 (dated by TCRdb to 2018 to 2021). About the full investigation: Collaborator samples came from the United States, Italy and Spain and covered acute and convalescent phases of COVID-19. The material from the prospective study consisted of cDNA or gDNA derived from T cells, B-cell-depleted T cells, or PBMCs. The dataset comprised deeply sampled blood TCRbeta repertoires from subjects exposed to, actively infected with, or recovered from COVID-19. A freely available public database, intended as a resource for researchers studying the immune response to SARS-CoV-2, is where the repertoires were released. The samples were drawn from the first 160 participants of the ongoing ImmuneRACE study and from 1,254 subjects provided by 6 global collaborators. Sample metadata almost always included a de-identified subject ID, COVID-19 status, age in years and sex. HLA class I and class II types, where available, came from metadata supplied by the sample provider rather than from assay-based typing. Broad study findings and their caveats: Clinical and demographic metadata were provided uncurated, with the amount varying by source and participant.

At the junction V is shortened by 6 bases and J by 4 bases, with 28 bases in between. CDR3 length: 19 amino acids, cysteine to phenylalanine. CDR3 DNA only is kept here, 57 bases in frame from base 1. From the germline V gene, CDR1 is SGHRS and CDR2 is YFSETQ. Whole blood was collected in K2EDTA tubes by collaborating institutions according to the institutions' own protocols. For TCRbeta analysis, collaborators shipped samples as frozen whole blood, isolated PBMCs, or DNA extracted from either of those sample types. TCRbeta CDR3 regions were amplified from genomic DNA by means of the immunoSEQ Assay, a bias-controlled multiplex PCR. For the original study's pipeline: Nucleated cell counts per sample were estimated from amplification of reference gene primers within the assay. Sequence reads were collapsed and filtered to measure the absolute abundance of every unique TCRbeta CDR3 rearrangement. For each sample, productive Simpson clonality was calculated as the square root of Simpson's diversity index across productive rearrangements. TCRdb provides this immuneACCESS table in a form limited to in-frame rearrangements. Some clones are lacking; in checked studies, under half of them reflect an unresolved V gene, and why the rest are absent is not known. From that table come the V and J calls and clone size; the DNA was used to work out D and trimming. In all, the sample holds around 250,000 clones, and about 87% of those were seen once. Roughly 8.6% of the sample belongs to the ten largest clones.

The sequenced material came from peripheral blood. The TCR was taken from a human donor in a cohort sampled during active COVID-19. The sequence joins TRBV5-1 to TRBJ1-4; no D gene is confidently identified. In nucleotides, the sequence is TGCGCCAGCAAAAAATCTTGGACTCCAAACCCCCAAGTTAATGAAAAACTGTTTTTT. It encodes CASKKSWTPNPQVNEKLFF. The CDR3 plus the reference TRBV5-1 and TRBJ1-4 genes for the other parts give the full variable domain: KAGVTQTPRYLIKTRGQQVTLSCSPISGHRSVSWYQQTPGQGLQFLFEYFSETQRNKGNFPGRFSGRQFSNSRSEMNVSTLELGDSALYLCASKKSWTPNPQVNEKLFFGSGTQLSVL.